This T cell receptor (beta chain) was recovered during a study of long-term antiretroviral therapy in people with HIV. Survey-level resolution applied to immunoSEQ assay v3.0. Assay used: immunoSEQ multiplex PCR; TCRdb lists only in-frame clones, some missing. The sample yields 25,000 to 35,000 clones, over 85% seen once. CDR3 length equals 15 residues. V lost 4 bases to trimming and J lost 4 bases; unmatched junction nucleotides: 8. CDR1 and CDR2 (germline): GTSNPN, SVGIG (reference sequence). All donors provided no fewer than one pre-ART and no fewer than two post-ART PBMC samples. The rearrangement joins TRBV30 to TRBJ2-2; TRBD1 matches 8 bases. The clonotype comes from a woman aged 40 to 50 with HIV. The sequences come from unsorted PBMCs, collected approximately 6.3 years after starting antiretroviral therapy. In DNA form, the CDR3 reads TGTGCCTGGACCCCGGGACAGGTTACCACCGGGGAGCTGTTTTTT. It yields the protein CAWTPGQVTTGELFF.